This passage covers 26 T cell receptor beta chains from one sample sequenced in a study of CD8+CD57+ T cells in acquired aplastic anemia (dated by TCRdb to between 2017 and 2018). Flow cytometry had shown CD8+CD57+ cell expansion in the patients selected for sequencing. Sequencing took place on an Illumina HiSeq 2000. Genomic DNA served as template for TCR beta VDJ combination and CDR3 sequence profiling. In TCRdb, the public reads were trimmed at Q25 with fastp and aligned with MiXCR, with productive beta chains retained. CDR3 protein duplicates are merged, each entry listing the most common genes and DNA. The sample records fewer than 250,000 distinct CDR3 sequences, approximately 45% of which are singletons. The top ten constitute 7.8% of the sample. Sequenced input: sorted CD4+, CD8+, or CD8+CD57+ T cells (not recorded which) from PBMCs. These receptors were taken from a human donor with aplastic anemia.

This clonotype has more than one count but fewer than ten. The chain employs TRBV27 and TRBJ1-6; D is undetermined. The CDR3 consists of 14 residues. The germline V gene encodes CDR1 MNHEY and CDR2 SMNVEV (reference sequence). V lost 7 bases to trimming and J lost 0 bases, with 7 bases between them. CDR3 in DNA: TGTGCCAGCACACCCAGCTCCTATAATTCACCCCTCCACTTT. Translated: CASTPSSYNSPLHF.

This clonotype came up many times. The rearrangement links TRBV19 to TRBJ1-1; a possible D gene is TRBD1 (5 bases). The CDR3 is made up of 16 amino acids. Germline-derived CDR1 and CDR2 are LNHDA and SQIVND (reference sequence). Trimming removed 11 bases at V and 1 base at J, with 23 bases between. DNA of the CDR3: TGTGCCTCCCCCCCGCAGGGAGTATACCAGAACACTGAAGCTTTCTTT. This encodes CASPPQGVYQNTEAFF.

In the case of this clonotype: A much larger clone lies one base from this, so it may be a read error. The chain uses TRBV7-9 and TRBJ2-7; 8 bases line up with TRBD1. Germline V gene data show CDR1 as SEHNR and CDR2 as FQNEAQ (reference sequence). This CDR3 is built from 14 residues. Here the CDR3 DNA reads TGTGCCAGCGGCTTAGATAGGGACAGGTACGAGCAGTACTTC. Protein: CASGLDRDRYEQYF.

In this sample, this clonotype turned up once. A much larger clone lies one base from this, so it may be a read error. The V gene is TRBV9, the J gene TRBJ2-1; 9 positions agree with TRBD2. J was trimmed by 0 bases and V by 8 bases; bases with no gene match: 12. This CDR3 has 17 residues. Germline-derived CDR1 and CDR2 are SGDLS and YYNGEE. The CDR3 sequence is CASSGASGESSYNEQFF. The CDR3 DNA sequence: TGTGCCAGTAGTGGCGCTAGCGGGGAGAGCTCCTACAATGAGCAGTTCTTC.

In regard to this clonotype: One end of the junction is discordant with germline, which a read error may explain. The chain is built from TRBV14 and TRBJ2-3; possibly TRBD1 for D (6 bases). Germline-derived CDR1 and CDR2 are SGHDN and FVKESK. CDR3 size: 15 residues. The CDR3 nucleotides are TGCGCCAGCAGCCAGGGGAGCGGAAGCACAGATACGCAGTATTTT. It encodes CASSQGSGSTDTQYF.

This clonotype was observed at least ten times. The chain employs TRBV15 and TRBJ2-7; TRBD1 is a possible D gene (5 bases). Germline V gene data show CDR1 as LNHNV and CDR2 as YYDKDF (reference sequence). Trimming stripped 0 bases from V and 6 bases from J, with 9 bases between. This CDR3 has 13 residues. The CDR3 DNA reads TGTGCCACCAGCAGAGAACCAGGGCGCGAGCAGTACTTC. Translated: CATSREPGREQYF.

This sequence joins TRBV9 and TRBJ2-5, with 15 bases matching TRBD2. Germline values: CDR1 SGDLS, CDR2 YYNGEE. Trimming removed 3 bases from V and 5 bases from J; junction bases left unmatched: 5. The CDR3 spans 16 residues. The CDR3: CASSGPGLAGGETQYF. The DNA for the CDR3 is TGTGCCAGCAGCGGTCCGGGACTAGCGGGGGGTGAGACCCAGTACTTC.

This clonotype was picked up a small number of times. The chain employs TRBV27 and TRBJ2-7; tentative D call: TRBD2 (5 bases). Per germline, CDR1 MNHEY and CDR2 SMNVEV (reference sequence). V shed 3 bases and J shed 3 bases, with 15 bases lying between them. The CDR3 has 15 amino acids. The CDR3 spells CASSFAEDGGYEQYF. The DNA for the CDR3 is TGTGCCAGCAGTTTTGCCGAGGACGGAGGCTACGAGCAGTACTTC.

The gene calls are TRBV6-4 and TRBJ2-2; D is tentatively TRBD1 or TRBD2 (6 bases each). The CDR3 totals 17 residues. Trimming pared 6 bases from V and 7 bases from J, leaving 24 bases between. The germline gives CDR1 MRHNA, CDR2 SNTAGT. CDR3 nucleotides: TGTGCCAGCAGCCAAGATCTAGCGCAGGGGCCGGGCGGGGAGCTGTTTTTT. Its protein is CASSQDLAQGPGGELFF.

This clonotype occurred many times. The gene calls are TRBV12-3 or TRBV12-4 and TRBJ2-1, with D hard to call. The CDR3 runs to 15 residues. Trimming took 3 bases from V and 0 from J, leaving 9 bases between them. The CDR3 DNA reads as TGTGCCAGCAGTTTGTCGGAGTACTCCTACAATGAGCAGTTCTTC. This codes for CASSLSEYSYNEQFF.

This clonotype was observed at least ten times. The chain couples TRBV11-2 to TRBJ1-2, with D possibly TRBD1 on 6 matching bases. The CDR3 has 15 amino acids. Germline CDR1 is SGHAT and CDR2 is FQNNGV. Between the trimmed V and J ends, which lost 4 bases and 6 bases, there was a span of 18 bases. The CDR3 here is CASSSPGAFVDGYTF. The CDR3 DNA follows: TGTGCCAGCAGCTCCCCGGGGGCATTTGTTGATGGCTACACCTTC.

In this sample, this clonotype turned up many times. This chain joins TRBV5-1 and TRBJ2-7; perhaps D is TRBD1 or TRBD2 (6 bases each). This CDR3 has 15 residues. Trimming left V 0 bases short and J 2 bases short, with 12 bases between. Germline assignment: CDR1 SGHRS and CDR2 YFSETQ. Written as DNA, the CDR3 is TGCGCCAGCAGCTTGGTGGAGGGGGGCGCCTACGAGCAGTACTTC. It is translated as CASSLVEGGAYEQYF.

This clonotype was counted many times. V usage is TRBV7-9 and J usage is TRBJ2-7; D is ambiguous. Trimming took 3 bases from V and 5 from J, leaving 11 bases between them. Per germline, CDR1 SEHNR and CDR2 FQNEAQ (reference sequence). The CDR3 covers 13 residues. The DNA of the CDR3 is TGTGCCAGCAGCTTTACGGAGTCCCACGAGCAGTACTTC. It is translated as CASSFTESHEQYF.

The gene calls are TRBV29-1 and TRBJ1-1, with D perhaps TRBD1 (5 bases). The V gene lost 3 bases and the J gene lost 4 bases, with 15 bases spanning the gap. This CDR3 is 14 amino acids long. The germline V gene has CDR1 SQVTM and CDR2 ANQGSEA. The DNA for the CDR3 is TGCAGCGTTGAGGACATGGGGATGGTCACTGAAGCTTTCTTT. This codes for CSVEDMGMVTEAFF.

This sequence joins TRBV10-3 and TRBJ2-5, with TRBD2 matching 9 bases. V lost 8 bases and J lost 5; bases outside the gene matches: 3. Germline lookup yields CDR1 ENHRY and CDR2 SYGVKD. This CDR3 is 12 amino acids long. CDR3 residues: CAIGSGGETQYF. The CDR3 DNA sequence: TGTGCCATCGGGAGCGGGGGGGAGACCCAGTACTTC.

At least ten counts were recorded for this clonotype. The CDR3 sequence: CASSYGTGELFF. The CDR3 bases are TGTGCCAGCAGTTACGGGACCGGGGAGCTGTTTTTT. The chain uses TRBV6-5 and TRBJ2-2; D call uncertain. CDR1 is MNHEY and CDR2 is SVGAGI in the germline V gene. The V gene lost 2 bases and the J gene lost 5 bases, with 3 bases spanning the gap. The CDR3 sequence is 12 residues long.

This chain uses TRBV20-1 with TRBJ1-5, with D maybe TRBD1 (5 bases). The germline CDR1 and CDR2 sequences are DFQATT and SNEGSKA (reference sequence). Trimming took 5 bases from V and 7 from J, leaving 15 bases between them. CDR3 length equals 13 residues. Here the CDR3 reads CSAGTPGRQPQHF. The CDR3 DNA sequence: TGCAGTGCTGGAACACCAGGGAGACAGCCCCAGCATTTT.

This clonotype was seen many times. The CDR3 DNA is TGTGCCTGGAGTATGGACACTGAAGCTTTCTTT. Its translation: CAWSMDTEAFF. V gene TRBV30 combines with J gene TRBJ1-1; D gene unclear. The CDR3 loop spans 11 amino acids. CDR1 is GTSNPN and CDR2 is SVGIG in the germline V gene (reference sequence). V lost 2 bases and J lost 3, with 4 bases in between. Together with reference TRBV30 and TRBJ1-1, the CDR3 gives the full variable domain: SQTIHQWPATLVQPVGSPLSLECTVEGTSNPNLYWYRQAAGRGLQLLFYSVGIGQISSEVPQNLSASRPQDRQFILSSKKLLLSDSGFYLCAWSMDTEAFFGQGTRLTVV.

There are many counts of this clonotype. V gene TRBV27 combines with J gene TRBJ1-5; TRBD1 is a possible D gene (6 bases). CDR3 size: 14 residues. Deletions cut 6 bases from V and 7 bases from J, with 16 bases between. The germline CDR1 and CDR2 sequences are MNHEY and SMNVEV (reference sequence). The CDR3 loop reads CASSRTQGWQPQHF. The DNA of the CDR3 is TGTGCCAGCAGCCGCACACAGGGTTGGCAGCCCCAGCATTTT.

This clonotype showed up many times. The V gene is TRBV14, the J gene TRBJ2-1; a weak D match, TRBD1 (6 bases). The V and J ends lost 4 bases and 0 bases respectively, with 19 bases between them. CDR1 and CDR2 (germline): SGHDN, FVKESK. The CDR3 has 18 residues. The CDR3 DNA sequence: TGTGCCAGCAGCCCTACTCCCTGGCAGGGGACCTCCTACAATGAGCAGTTCTTC. Translation gives CASSPTPWQGTSYNEQFF.

This chain uses TRBV15 with TRBJ2-5; 7 bases are shared with TRBD2. The CDR3 runs 13 residues. With 5 bases clipped from V and 5 bases from J, the junction kept 5 bases outside the gene matches. CDR1 LNHNV and CDR2 YYDKDF come from the germline V gene (reference sequence). The CDR3 is CATSDPGGETQYF. The CDR3 region has the DNA TGTGCCACCAGCGATCCCGGGGGGGAGACCCAGTACTTC. Combining the CDR3 with reference TRBV15 and TRBJ2-5 gives the whole variable domain DAMVIQNPRYQVTQFGKPVTLSCSQTLNHNVMYWYQQKSSQAPKLLFHYYDKDFNNEADTPDNFQSRRPNTSFCFLDIRSPGLGDTAMYLCATSDPGGETQYFGPGTRLLVL.

V is TRBV3-1 and J is TRBJ2-3; 12 nucleotides line up with TRBD2. Trimming removed 4 bases from V and 2 bases from J; junction bases left unmatched: 10. This CDR3 has 18 amino acids. From germline, CDR1 is LGHDT and CDR2 YNNKEL (reference sequence). This CDR3 is CASSPLLGLAGNTDTQYF. Here the CDR3 DNA reads TGTGCCAGCAGCCCCCTCCTCGGACTAGCGGGGAACACAGATACGCAGTATTTT.

About this clonotype: A much larger clone differs from this one at a single base, so this may be a read error. The chain joins TRBV5-1 to TRBJ2-7; 7 bases fit TRBD2. This CDR3 is built from 16 residues. The ends lost 0 bases at V and 1 base at J; junction bases unmatched: 7. Germline CDR1 reads SGHRS; CDR2 reads YFSETQ. The CDR3 loop reads CASSLEGDGGSYEQYF. The CDR3 DNA reads as TGCGCCAGCAGCTTGGAAGGGGACGGGGGGTCCTACGAGCAGTACTTC.

The chain's CDR3 is CASSYSSGSGNTF. The CDR3 DNA sequence: TGTGCCAGCAGTTACTCGAGTGGTAGCGGGAACACCTTC. The V gene is TRBV2, the J gene TRBJ1-2; no clear D. The CDR3 spans 13 residues. V dropped 5 bases and J dropped 12 bases, with 19 bases sitting between them. The germline gives CDR1 SNHLY, CDR2 FYNNEI.

The V and J genes are TRBV25-1 and TRBJ1-1; a weak D match, TRBD1 (5 bases). CDR1 is MGHDK, CDR2 SYGVNS, per germline. This CDR3 has 13 residues. The V end was cut by 7 bases, the J end by 1 base, with 10 bases between. CDR3 region: CASKGSGNTEAFF. The DNA for the CDR3 is TGTGCCAGCAAGGGGTCAGGGAACACTGAAGCTTTCTTT.

This clonotype was observed a few times. The rearrangement uses TRBV7-9 and TRBJ1-1; D is unclear. This CDR3 is built from 15 residues. CDR1 is SEHNR and CDR2 is FQNEAQ in the germline V gene (reference sequence). V dropped 5 bases and J dropped 0 bases, with 13 bases sitting between them. The CDR3 DNA sequence: TGTGCCAGCAGCCCCGCACCGGAACTGAACACTGAAGCTTTCTTT. This encodes CASSPAPELNTEAFF.